This T cell receptor beta chain comes out of a study of T cells in Graves' hyperthyroidism and ophthalmopathy. Source material for PBMCs was less than 12 ml fresh peripheral blood. The CDR3 consists of 14 residues. For this clonotype: One end of the junction is discordant with germline, which a read error may explain.

Amplified TCR beta CDR3 regions derived from RNA transcripts. A first-round RT-PCR of the TCR CDR3 used the HTBI primer set. From the multiplex PCR reads, TCRdb called clonotypes with MiXCR, one entry per CDR3 protein. The sample lists about 320,000 distinct CDR3 sequences; 16% were seen once. V is TRBV12-3 or TRBV12-4 and J is TRBJ1-2, with 9 bases identical to TRBD1. Sequencing was done on a sample of blood. This clonotype was sampled from a man aged 25 to 45 with Graves' hyperthyroidism. CDR3 loop: CTSSLGTGNHGYTF. CDR3 bases: TGTACCAGCAGTTTAGGGACAGGGAACCATGGCTACACCTTC.